Reported below is one T cell receptor beta chain. The antigen is undetermined. The read gets to within 3 residues of the CDR3 end, and the germline J gene fills in the rest. Each donor provided roughly 4.5 to 8 ml of heparinized whole blood. V was cut by 2 bases and J by 6 bases, with 20 bases left in between. This CDR3 is built from 15 residues. The germline V gene has CDR1 DFQATT and CDR2 SNEGSKA (reference sequence). This entry comes from a study of T cell clonality in common variable immunodeficiency. Study-level results: Fewer deletions and N-nucleotide insertions were reportedly seen in common variable immunodeficiency TCR beta sequences. Shared TCRbeta clones were fewer between CVID subjects than controls. CVID subjects showed higher TCRbeta clonality than healthy controls.

The table came from immunoSEQ multiplex PCR; TCRdb's copy has only in-frame clones and leaves some out. The sample contains about 33,000 clones, none of them singletons. Sequencing used peripheral blood mononuclear cells. This sequence originates from a human donor with common variable immunodeficiency. The V call is TRBV20-1, the J call TRBJ2-7; unclear D gene. The CDR3 sequence is CSARNRWQAAGEQYF. The sequenced part of the CDR3 DNA is TGCAGTGCTAGAAATCGTTGGCAGGCCGCCGGCGAG.